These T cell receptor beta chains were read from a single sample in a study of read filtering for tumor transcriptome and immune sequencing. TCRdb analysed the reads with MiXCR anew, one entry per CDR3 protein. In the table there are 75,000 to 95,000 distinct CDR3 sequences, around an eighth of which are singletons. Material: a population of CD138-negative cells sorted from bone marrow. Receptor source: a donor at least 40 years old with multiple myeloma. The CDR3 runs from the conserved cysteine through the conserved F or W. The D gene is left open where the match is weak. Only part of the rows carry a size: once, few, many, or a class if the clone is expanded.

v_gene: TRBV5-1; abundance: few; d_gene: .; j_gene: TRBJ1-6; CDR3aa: CASSLFPVDSPLHF; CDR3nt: TGCGCCAGCAGCTTGTTCCCAGTTGATTCACCCCTCCACTTT
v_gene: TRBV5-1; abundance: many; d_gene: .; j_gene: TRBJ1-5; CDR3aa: CASSWGDGSNQPQHF; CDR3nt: TGCGCCAGCAGCTGGGGGGACGGTAGCAATCAGCCCCAGCATTTT
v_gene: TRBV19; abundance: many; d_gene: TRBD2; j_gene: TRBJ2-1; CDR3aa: CASSPGLVYNEQFF; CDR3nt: TGTGCCAGTAGTCCGGGACTAGTCTACAATGAGCAGTTCTTC
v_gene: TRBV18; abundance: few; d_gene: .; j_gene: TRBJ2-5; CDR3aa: CASSPAGNGETQYF; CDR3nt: TGTGCCAGCTCACCGGCGGGGAATGGAGAGACCCAGTACTTC
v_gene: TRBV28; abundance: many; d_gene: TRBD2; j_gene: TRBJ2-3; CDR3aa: CASSTSGRGNSFDTQYF; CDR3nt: TGTGCCAGCAGTACCTCCGGGAGGGGCAATTCGTTTGATACGCAGTATTTT
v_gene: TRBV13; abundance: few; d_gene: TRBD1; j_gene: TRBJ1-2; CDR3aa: CASSGRQGQDGYTF; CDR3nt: TGTGCCAGCAGCGGCCGACAGGGGCAGGATGGCTACACCTTC
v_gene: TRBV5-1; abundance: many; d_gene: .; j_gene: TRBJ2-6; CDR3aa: CASSVEDSGANVLTF; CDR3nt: TGCGCCAGCAGCGTTGAGGACTCTGGGGCCAACGTCCTGACTTTC
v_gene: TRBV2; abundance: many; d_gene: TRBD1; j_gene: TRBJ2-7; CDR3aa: CASSEPGTGDYEQYF; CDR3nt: TGTGCCAGCAGTGAACCCGGGACAGGGGACTACGAGCAGTACTTC
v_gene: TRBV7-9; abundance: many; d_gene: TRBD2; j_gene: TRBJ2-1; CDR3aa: CASSPRLTKREYDEQFF; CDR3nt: TGTGCCAGCAGCCCCAGGTTGACTAAGCGGGAGTACGATGAGCAGTTCTTC
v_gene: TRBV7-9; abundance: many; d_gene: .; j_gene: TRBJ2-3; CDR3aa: CASSLRQTPDTQYF; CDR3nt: TGTGCCAGCAGCTTAAGACAGACGCCAGATACGCAGTATTTT
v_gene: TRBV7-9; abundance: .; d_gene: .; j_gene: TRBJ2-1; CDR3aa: CASSLAGFGPAEDNEQFF; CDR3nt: TGTGCCAGCAGCTTAGCCGGTTTCGGACCAGCGGAGGACAATGAGCAGTTCTTC
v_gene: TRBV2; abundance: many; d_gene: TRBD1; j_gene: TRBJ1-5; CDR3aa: CASRPDRGLYQPQHF; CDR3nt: TGTGCCAGCAGGCCCGACAGGGGGCTATATCAGCCCCAGCATTTT
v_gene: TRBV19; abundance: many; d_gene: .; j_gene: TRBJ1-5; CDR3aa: CASSTPPGRVTYQPQHF; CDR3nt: TGTGCCAGTAGTACCCCCCCAGGCAGGGTGACTTATCAGCCCCAGCATTTT
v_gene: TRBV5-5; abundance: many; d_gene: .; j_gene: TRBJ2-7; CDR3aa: CASSLAGAHSYEQYF; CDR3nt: TGTGCCAGCAGCTTGGCAGGAGCCCACTCCTACGAGCAGTACTTC
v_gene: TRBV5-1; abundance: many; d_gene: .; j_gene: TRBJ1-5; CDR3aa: CASSLGGDDQPQHF; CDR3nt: TGCGCCAGCAGCTTGGGAGGGGACGATCAGCCCCAGCATTTT
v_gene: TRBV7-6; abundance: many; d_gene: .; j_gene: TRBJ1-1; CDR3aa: CASSSSQGTEAFF; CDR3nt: TGTGCCAGCAGCTCCAGTCAGGGGACTGAAGCTTTCTTT
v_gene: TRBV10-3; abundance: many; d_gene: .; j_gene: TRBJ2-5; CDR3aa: CAISARGETQYF; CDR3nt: TGTGCCATCAGCGCTAGGGGAGAGACCCAGTACTTC
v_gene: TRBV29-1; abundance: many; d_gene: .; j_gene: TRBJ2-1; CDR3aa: CSSRGNNEQFF; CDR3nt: TGCAGCTCCCGAGGGAACAATGAGCAGTTCTTC
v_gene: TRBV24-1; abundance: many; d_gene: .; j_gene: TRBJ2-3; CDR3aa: CATSDSRVRSTDTQYF; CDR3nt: TGTGCCACCAGTGATTCCCGCGTGAGGAGCACAGATACGCAGTATTTT
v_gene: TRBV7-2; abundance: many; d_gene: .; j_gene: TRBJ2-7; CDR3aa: CASSFSPGPEYF; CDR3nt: TGTGCCAGCAGCTTTTCCCCGGGCCCTGAGTACTTC
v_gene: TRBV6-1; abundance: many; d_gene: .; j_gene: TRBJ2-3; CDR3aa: CASTPLGDTQYF; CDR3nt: TGTGCCAGCACACCCCTAGGAGATACGCAGTATTTT
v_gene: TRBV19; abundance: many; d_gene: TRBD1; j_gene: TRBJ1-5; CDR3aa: CASSGQGGNQPQHF; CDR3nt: TGTGCCAGTAGTGGACAGGGAGGCAATCAGCCCCAGCATTTT
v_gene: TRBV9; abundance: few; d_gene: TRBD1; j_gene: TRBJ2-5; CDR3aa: CASSVAGQGGGETQYF; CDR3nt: TGTGCCAGCAGCGTAGCGGGACAGGGAGGAGGAGAGACCCAGTACTTC
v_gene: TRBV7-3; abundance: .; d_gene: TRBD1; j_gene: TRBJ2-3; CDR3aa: CASSLLSGTGLDTRYF; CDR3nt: TGTGCCAGCAGCCTGCTGTCCGGGACAGGGCTGGATACGCGGTATTTT
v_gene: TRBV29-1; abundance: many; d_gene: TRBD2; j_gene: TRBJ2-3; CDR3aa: CSTSLTSGLTDTQYF; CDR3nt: TGCAGCACTTCACTAACTAGCGGGCTCACAGATACGCAGTATTTT
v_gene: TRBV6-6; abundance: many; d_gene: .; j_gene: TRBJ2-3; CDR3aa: CASSYRETDTQYF; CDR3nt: TGTGCCAGCAGTTACAGGGAGACAGATACGCAGTATTTT
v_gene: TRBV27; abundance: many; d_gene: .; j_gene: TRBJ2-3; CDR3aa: CASSPRDFTDTQYF; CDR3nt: TGTGCCAGCAGTCCTCGGGACTTCACAGATACGCAGTATTTT
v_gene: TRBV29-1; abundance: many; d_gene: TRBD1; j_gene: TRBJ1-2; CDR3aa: CSVSPDRGLDYGYTF; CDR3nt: TGCAGCGTTTCACCAGACAGGGGGCTGGACTATGGCTACACCTTC
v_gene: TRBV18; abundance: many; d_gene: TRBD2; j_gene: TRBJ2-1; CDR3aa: CASSPPRLAGGHEQFF; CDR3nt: TGTGCCAGCTCACCACCGCGACTAGCGGGAGGCCATGAGCAGTTCTTC
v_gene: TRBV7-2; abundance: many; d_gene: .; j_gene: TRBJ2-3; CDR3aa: CASSWGLSDTQYF; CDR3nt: TGTGCCAGCAGCTGGGGACTTTCAGATACGCAGTATTTT
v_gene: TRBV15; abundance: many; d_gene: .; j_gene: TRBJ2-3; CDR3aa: CATSRDVDRTQYF; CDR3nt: TGTGCCACCAGCAGAGATGTGGACCGTACGCAGTATTTT